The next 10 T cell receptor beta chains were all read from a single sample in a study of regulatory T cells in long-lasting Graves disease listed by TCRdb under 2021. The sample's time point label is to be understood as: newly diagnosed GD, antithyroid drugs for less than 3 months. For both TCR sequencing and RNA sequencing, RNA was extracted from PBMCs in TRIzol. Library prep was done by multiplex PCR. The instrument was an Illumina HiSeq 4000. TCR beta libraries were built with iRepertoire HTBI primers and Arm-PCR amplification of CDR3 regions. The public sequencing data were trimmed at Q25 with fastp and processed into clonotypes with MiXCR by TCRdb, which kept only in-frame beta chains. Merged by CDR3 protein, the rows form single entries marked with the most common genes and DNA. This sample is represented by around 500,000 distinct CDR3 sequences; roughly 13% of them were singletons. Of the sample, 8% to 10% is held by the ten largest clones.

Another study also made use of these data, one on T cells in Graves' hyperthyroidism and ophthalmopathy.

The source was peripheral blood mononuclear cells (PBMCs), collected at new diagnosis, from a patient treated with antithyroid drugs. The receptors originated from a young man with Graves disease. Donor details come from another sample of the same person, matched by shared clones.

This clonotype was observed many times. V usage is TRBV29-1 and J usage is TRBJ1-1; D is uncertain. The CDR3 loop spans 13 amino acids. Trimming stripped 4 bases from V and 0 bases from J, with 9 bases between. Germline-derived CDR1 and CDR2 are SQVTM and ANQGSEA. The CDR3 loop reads CSVATRMNTEAFF. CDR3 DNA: TGCAGCGTTGCCACCAGAATGAACACTGAAGCTTTCTTT.

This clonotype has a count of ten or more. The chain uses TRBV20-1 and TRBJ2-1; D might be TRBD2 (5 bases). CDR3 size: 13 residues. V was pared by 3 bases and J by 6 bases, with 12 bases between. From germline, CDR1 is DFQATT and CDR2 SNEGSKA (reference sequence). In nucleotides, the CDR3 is TGCAGTGCTAGTGGAGGCCGGTCCAATGAGCAGTTCTTC. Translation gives CSASGGRSNEQFF.

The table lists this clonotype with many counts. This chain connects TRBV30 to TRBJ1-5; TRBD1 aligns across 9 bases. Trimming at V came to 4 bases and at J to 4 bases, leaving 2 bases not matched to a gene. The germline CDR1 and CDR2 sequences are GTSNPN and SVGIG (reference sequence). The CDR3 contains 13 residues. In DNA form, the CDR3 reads TGTGCCTGGAACAGGGGGCGTAATCAGCCCCAGCATTTT. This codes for CAWNRGRNQPQHF.

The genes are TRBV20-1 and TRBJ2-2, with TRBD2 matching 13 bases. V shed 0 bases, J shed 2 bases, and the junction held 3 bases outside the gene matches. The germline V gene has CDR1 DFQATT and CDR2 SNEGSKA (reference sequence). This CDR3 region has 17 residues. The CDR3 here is CSARDLGLAGNTGELFF. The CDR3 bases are TGCAGTGCTAGAGATTTGGGACTAGCGGGAAACACCGGGGAGCTGTTTTTT.

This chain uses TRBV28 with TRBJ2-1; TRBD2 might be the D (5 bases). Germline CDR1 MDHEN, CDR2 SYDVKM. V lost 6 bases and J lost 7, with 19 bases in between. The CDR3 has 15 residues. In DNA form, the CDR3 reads TGTGCCAGCAGCTTGGAGGTCGGAGGCAGAAATGAGCAGTTCTTC. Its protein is CASSLEVGGRNEQFF.

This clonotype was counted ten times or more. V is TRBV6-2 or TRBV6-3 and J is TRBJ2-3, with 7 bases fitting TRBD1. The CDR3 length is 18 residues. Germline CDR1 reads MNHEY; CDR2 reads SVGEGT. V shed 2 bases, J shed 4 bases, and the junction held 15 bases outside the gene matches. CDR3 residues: CASSYAGQDLDLPDTQYF. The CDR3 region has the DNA TGTGCCAGCAGTTACGCCGGACAGGATCTGGATCTACCAGATACGCAGTATTTT.

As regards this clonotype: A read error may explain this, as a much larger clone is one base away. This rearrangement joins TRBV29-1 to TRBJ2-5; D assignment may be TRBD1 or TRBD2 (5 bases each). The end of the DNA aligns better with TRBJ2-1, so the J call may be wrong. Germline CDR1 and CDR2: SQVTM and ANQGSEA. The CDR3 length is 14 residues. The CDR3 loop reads CSAHGAPGTNEQFF. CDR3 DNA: TGCAGCGCCCACGGGGCCCCAGGGACCAATGAGCAGTTCTTC.

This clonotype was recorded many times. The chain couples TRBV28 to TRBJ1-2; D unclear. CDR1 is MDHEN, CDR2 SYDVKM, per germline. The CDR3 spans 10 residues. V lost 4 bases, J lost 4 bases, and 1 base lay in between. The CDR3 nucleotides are TGTGCCAGCAGTTCCTATGGCTACACCTTC. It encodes CASSSYGYTF.

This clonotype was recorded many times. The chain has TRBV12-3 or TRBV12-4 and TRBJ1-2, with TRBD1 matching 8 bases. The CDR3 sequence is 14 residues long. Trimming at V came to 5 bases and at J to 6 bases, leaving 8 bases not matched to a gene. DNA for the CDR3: TGTGCCAGCAGTCCTAGGACAGGGACGGATGGCTACACCTTC. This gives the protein CASSPRTGTDGYTF.

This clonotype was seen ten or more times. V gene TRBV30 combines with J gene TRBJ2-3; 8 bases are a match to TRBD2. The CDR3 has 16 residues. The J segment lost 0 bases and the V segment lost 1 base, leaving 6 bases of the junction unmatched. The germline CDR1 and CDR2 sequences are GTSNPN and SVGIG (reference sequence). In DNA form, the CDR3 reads TGTGCCTGGAGTGCGGTACTAGCGGCAAGCACAGATACGCAGTATTTT. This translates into CAWSAVLAASTDTQYF. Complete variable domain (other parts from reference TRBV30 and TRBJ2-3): SQTIHQWPATLVQPVGSPLSLECTVEGTSNPNLYWYRQAAGRGLQLLFYSVGIGQISSEVPQNLSASRPQDRQFILSSKKLLLSDSGFYLCAWSAVLAASTDTQYFGPGTRLTVL.